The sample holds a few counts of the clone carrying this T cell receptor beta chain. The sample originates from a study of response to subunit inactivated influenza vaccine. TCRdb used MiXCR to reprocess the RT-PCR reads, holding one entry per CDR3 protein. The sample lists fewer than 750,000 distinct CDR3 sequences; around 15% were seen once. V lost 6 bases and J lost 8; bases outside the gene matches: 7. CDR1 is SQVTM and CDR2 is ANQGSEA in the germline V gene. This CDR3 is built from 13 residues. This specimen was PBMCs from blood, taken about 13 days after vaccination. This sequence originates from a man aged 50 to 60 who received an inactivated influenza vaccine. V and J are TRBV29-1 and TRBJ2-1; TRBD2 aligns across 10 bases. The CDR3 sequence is CSVPQRGGYEQFF. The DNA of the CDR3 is TGCAGCGTCCCCCAGCGGGGGGGTTATGAGCAGTTCTTC.